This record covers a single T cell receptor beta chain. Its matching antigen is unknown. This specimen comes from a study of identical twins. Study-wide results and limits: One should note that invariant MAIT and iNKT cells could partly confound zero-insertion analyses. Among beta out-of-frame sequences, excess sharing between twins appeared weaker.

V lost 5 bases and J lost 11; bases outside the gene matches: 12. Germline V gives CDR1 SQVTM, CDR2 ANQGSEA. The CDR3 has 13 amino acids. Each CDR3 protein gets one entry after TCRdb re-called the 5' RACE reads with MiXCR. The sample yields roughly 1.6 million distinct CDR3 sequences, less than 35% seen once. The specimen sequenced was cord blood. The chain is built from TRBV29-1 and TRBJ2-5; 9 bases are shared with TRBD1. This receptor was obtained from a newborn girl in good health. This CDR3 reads CSVLTGGPAQQYF. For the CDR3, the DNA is TGCAGCGTTCTGACAGGGGGGCCTGCGCAGCAGTACTTC.